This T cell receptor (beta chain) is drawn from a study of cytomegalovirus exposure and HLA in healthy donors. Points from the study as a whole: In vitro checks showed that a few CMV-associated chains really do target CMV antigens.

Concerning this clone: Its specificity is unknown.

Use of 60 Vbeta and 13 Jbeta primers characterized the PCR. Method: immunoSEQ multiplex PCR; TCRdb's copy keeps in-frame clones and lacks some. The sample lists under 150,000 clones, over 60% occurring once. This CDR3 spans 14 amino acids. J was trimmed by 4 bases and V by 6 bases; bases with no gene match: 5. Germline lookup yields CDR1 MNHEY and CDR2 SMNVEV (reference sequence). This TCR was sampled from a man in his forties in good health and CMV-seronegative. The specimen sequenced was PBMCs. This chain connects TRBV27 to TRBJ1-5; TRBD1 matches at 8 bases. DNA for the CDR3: TGTGCCAGCAGGCAGACAGGGGCAAATCAGCCCCAGCATTTT. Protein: CASRQTGANQPQHF.